This T cell receptor beta chain was sequenced during a study of blood T cells in healthy people across ages (dated by TCRdb to the mid-2010s). General notes on the study: In model experiments, template switching captured about one uniquely barcoded TCR beta cDNA molecule for every two T cells. Donors were grouped into four age groups: young (average about 15 years), middle-aged (roughly 40), aged (around 60) and long-lived (roughly 80). To avoid experimental bias, donors of different ages were spread randomly across the sequencing lanes. Using deep sequencing normalized with unique cDNA molecular identifiers, the study measured how TCR beta repertoire diversity changes with age. For two donors (one aged 18 to 29 and one aged 80 or older), the study analyzed two additional independent replicas of 1 million unique cDNA reads from the same blood draw.

The CDR3 runs 15 residues from the cysteine to the phenylalanine. Left in the record is the CDR3 DNA by itself, 45 bases read in frame from the first base. CDR1 KGHDR and CDR2 SFDVKD are derived from the germline V gene. V sheds 3 bases and J sheds 3 bases, leaving 11 bases between their ends. Donors were a few dozen systemically healthy Caucasian individuals from Russia aged roughly 6 to 100 years. Around 9.9 milliliters of peripheral blood were collected from each donor into EDTA-treated Vacutainer tubes. Ficoll-Paque density-gradient centrifugation was used to isolate PBMCs, with at least 6.5 million per sample. Trizol reagent was used to extract total RNA from PBMCs, with at least 5.5 micrograms per sample. For every donor, flow cytometry on a PBMC aliquot measured the percentage of naive CD45RAhigh/CD27high T cells. Turning to this clonotype: The specificity of this receptor is unknown. No base quality values were provided; no much bigger clone lies one nucleotide off.

Library preparation was by 5' RACE. The sequencer listed for this sample is Illumina HiSeq 2500. A second 7 to 11 cycle PCR used a sample-barcoded 5' primer and a J-beta primer mix. A unique molecular identifier was introduced onto each TCR beta cDNA molecule by a template-switch 5' adaptor carrying 12 random nucleotides. At least 2.5 million CDR3-containing paired-end reads were obtained from each sample. First-strand cDNA synthesis was performed from all RNA using the Mint cDNA synthesis kit, with priming by a TRBC-specific oligonucleotide. All cDNA was treated with uracil-DNA glycosylase and then went through a first 18-cycle PCR with the universal primers M1SS and BC2_uni_R. The study's processing was this. Each sample was normalized by randomly selecting 1 million high-quality reads, each carrying a distinct molecular identifier. Instead of being binned into consensus sequences, reads that shared molecular identifiers were thrown out. MiTCR, with a Q25 quality threshold and the strictest error-elimination algorithm, was used for CDR3 identification, clonotype clustering and error correction. Lower-bound total TCR beta diversity was estimated with a nonparametric unseen species model using Euler transformation. TCRdb trimmed the raw reads at Q25, called clones with MiXCR and kept productive beta chains. Every distinct CDR3 protein forms one entry, paired with its most common genes and DNA. The V and J calls were determined by TCRdb, not by the authors. In this sample the table shows roughly 830,000 distinct CDR3 sequences, around two thirds of which occur a single time. The ten largest make up around a quarter of the sample.

Results and caveats for the whole study, not just this receptor: Donor CMV infection status was unknown, potentially confounding age-related changes in expanded clonotypes. The percentage of naive T cells measured by flow cytometry correlated strongly with observed TCR beta diversity. The long-lived group showed more naive CD4+ T cells, fewer expanded clones and increased TCR diversity than the aged group, suggesting age selection. Total diversity estimates from one million sequenced T cells were considered lower bounds and underestimates. As age increased, observed TCR beta diversity per million T cells dropped in a roughly linear way, and a significant reduction was already evident by age around 41. Because profiling used bulk unsorted PBMCs, naive and antigen-experienced compartments could not be compared conclusively.

The sequence is built from TRBV24-1 and TRBJ2-4; confidence is insufficient to name the D gene. The source is a man in his thirties or forties in good health. What was sequenced was blood. The CDR3 region: CATSDRRGGKNIQYF. The DNA sequence reads TGTGCCACCAGTGATCGACGAGGTGGCAAAAACATTCAGTACTTC.